The 15 T cell receptor beta chains in this list originate from one sample, sequenced in a study of T cell clonotyping in hematopoietic cell transplantation. Using immunoSEQ multiplex PCR, the repertoire was profiled, and TCRdb retains in-frame clones only, with some absent. The sample gives approximately 70,000 clones, approximately 94% of which show up once; roughly 1.5% is in the top ten. Sequences were obtained from peripheral blood mononuclear cells. These receptor sequences come from a man aged 50 or older in good health. Some clones in this sample may be carry-over from other donors' samples.

The V gene is TRBV29-1, the J gene TRBJ2-7, with 7 bases aligning to TRBD1. CDR3 length: 13 residues. CDR1 is SQVTM and CDR2 is ANQGSEA in the germline V gene. Trimming removed 6 bases from V and 5 bases from J; junction bases left unmatched: 10. The CDR3 is CSVRTGVINEQYF. The CDR3 DNA is TGCAGCGTCAGAACAGGGGTGATAAACGAGCAGTACTTC.

The genes are TRBV6-6 and TRBJ1-3, with D perhaps TRBD1 (5 bases). The CDR3 is made up of 16 amino acids. The germline V and J ends were trimmed by 0 bases and 1 base, with 10 bases remaining between them. Germline CDR1 MNHNY, CDR2 SVGAGI (reference sequence). The CDR3 protein is CASSYSLRASGNTIYF. CDR3 in DNA: TGTGCCAGCAGTTACTCACTCAGGGCGTCTGGAAACACCATATATTTT.

This clone was detected only a few times. The genes are TRBV7-8 and TRBJ2-2; 10 nucleotides match TRBD1. Germline V gene lookup returns CDR1 SGHVS and CDR2 FQNEAQ. The length of the CDR3 is 14 residues. The V segment lost 8 bases and the J segment 5 bases; nucleotides outside the gene matches: 5. CDR3 amino acids: CASRGQGWTGELFF. As DNA, the CDR3 is TGTGCCAGCCGGGGACAGGGGTGGACCGGGGAGCTGTTTTTT.

This clone was observed once. The chain joins TRBV5-1 to TRBJ2-7; 8 bases map to TRBD1. This CDR3 has 14 amino acids. With V trimmed by 4 bases and J by 2 bases, 5 bases remained unmatched. CDR1 and CDR2 (germline): SGHRS, YFSETQ. The CDR3 coding sequence is TGCGCCAGCAGCCCGGAGACAGGGGCCTACGAGCAGTACTTC. Translating it yields CASSPETGAYEQYF.

This CDR3 reads CAWRTGKGNLGTQYF. The CDR3, as DNA: TGTGCCTGGAGAACAGGGAAAGGGAACTTGGGTACGCAGTATTTT. The chain has TRBV30 and TRBJ2-3, with TRBD1 as a possible D gene (6 bases). Trimming left V 3 bases short and J 8 bases short, with 21 bases between. The V gene's germline CDR1 is GTSNPN and CDR2 SVGIG (reference sequence). This CDR3 region has 15 residues.

The chain is built from TRBV12-5 and TRBJ2-1; TRBD2 matches at 12 bases. The CDR3 consists of 14 residues. Germline values: CDR1 LGHNT, CDR2 FRNRAP. The trim removed 7 bases at V and 11 bases at J, leaving 9 bases unmatched. The CDR3 DNA reads TGTGCTAGTGCCCCGGGGCTAGCGGGGGGGAAGCAGTTCTTC. The encoded protein is CASAPGLAGGKQFF.

The V call is TRBV29-1, the J call TRBJ2-3, with D perhaps TRBD2 (6 bases). CDR1 is SQVTM and CDR2 is ANQGSEA in the germline V gene. The CDR3 is 13 amino acids. V was shortened by 3 bases and J by 0 bases, with 7 bases between the two germline ends. The CDR3 nucleotides are TGCAGCGTTGACGGGGGAAGCACAGATACGCAGTATTTT. It encodes CSVDGGSTDTQYF.

The V and J genes are TRBV7-2 and TRBJ1-3; D is possibly TRBD1 (6 bases). The CDR3 length is 13 residues. Germline assignment: CDR1 SGHTA and CDR2 FQGNSA. V was trimmed by 5 bases and J by 4 bases, leaving 9 bases between them. The CDR3 DNA is TGTGCCAGCAGCGACGGACAGGGAAACACCATATATTTT. It translates to CASSDGQGNTIYF.

The rearrangement uses TRBV19 and TRBJ1-1; possibly TRBD1 for D (5 bases). The CDR3 extends over 15 amino acids. The germline V and J ends were trimmed by 5 bases and 0 bases, with 13 bases remaining between them. The germline V gene encodes CDR1 LNHDA and CDR2 SQIVND (reference sequence). The CDR3 nucleotides are TGTGCCAGTAGTCTACCGGGACGAATGAACACTGAAGCTTTCTTT. It translates to CASSLPGRMNTEAFF. The full variable domain, completed using reference TRBV19 and TRBJ1-1, is DGGITQSPKYLFRKEGQNVTLSCEQNLNHDAMYWYRQDPGQGLRLIYYSQIVNDFQKGDIAEGYSVSREKKESFPLTVTSAQKNPTAFYLCASSLPGRMNTEAFFGQGTRLTVV.

CDR3 sequence reads: CASSQDPLATDNEQFF. CDR3 nucleotide sequence: TGCGCCAGCAGCCAAGATCCCCTAGCGACCGACAATGAGCAGTTCTTC. The chain recombines TRBV4-3 with TRBJ2-1; TRBD2 might be the D (6 bases). There are 16 residues in the CDR3. CDR1 is LGHNA and CDR2 is YSLEER in the germline V gene. V dropped 0 bases and J dropped 5 bases, with 14 bases sitting between them.

The chain links TRBV4-2 to TRBJ2-1; D is uncertain. Germline V gives CDR1 LGHNA, CDR2 YNFKEQ. The CDR3 is 15 amino acids. V gave up 0 bases and J gave up 0 bases, with 6 bases separating them. The CDR3 protein is CASSQDDNSYNEQFF. In DNA, the CDR3 is TGTGCCAGCAGCCAAGATGATAACTCCTACAATGAGCAGTTCTTC.

J is TRBJ1-1 and V is TRBV6-1; 7 bases map to TRBD1. V dropped 3 bases and J dropped 2; count of bases not matched to a gene: 3. Germline loops: CDR1 MNHNS, CDR2 SASEGT. The CDR3 loop spans 14 amino acids. The CDR3 spells CASSETGPNTEAFF. The DNA of the CDR3 is TGTGCCAGCAGTGAGACAGGGCCAAACACTGAAGCTTTCTTT.

This chain connects TRBV5-1 to TRBJ1-4; 7 bases are shared with TRBD1. V was pared by 1 base and J by 3 bases, with 3 bases of the junction left unmatched. The CDR3 covers 15 residues. Germline CDR1 is SGHRS and CDR2 is YFSETQ. CDR3 residues: CASSLRGQPNEKLFF. The CDR3 bases are TGCGCCAGCAGCTTGAGGGGACAGCCTAATGAAAAACTGTTTTTT.

The V and J genes are TRBV19 and TRBJ1-5; D is undetermined. The germline V gene has CDR1 LNHDA and CDR2 SQIVND (reference sequence). V was shortened by 3 bases and J by 2 bases, with 5 bases between the two germline ends. The CDR3 is made up of 13 amino acids. The CDR3: CASSIGGNQPQHF. For the CDR3, the DNA is TGTGCCAGTAGTATTGGCGGCAATCAGCCCCAGCATTTT.

A few counts support this clone. CDR3 sequence: CASQGGNTEAFF. The CDR3, as DNA: TGTGCCAGCCAGGGAGGGAACACTGAAGCTTTCTTT. The chain uses TRBV6-5 and TRBJ1-1; tentatively, D is TRBD1 (5 bases). V shed 8 bases and J shed 1 base, with 8 bases lying between them. Germline-derived CDR1 and CDR2 are MNHEY and SVGAGI. The CDR3 consists of 12 residues.